This is a list of T cell receptor beta chains from one sample in a study of T-cell memory formation after mild COVID-19. TCRdb re-called the 5' RACE reads through MiXCR, storing one row per CDR3 protein. The sample shows about 470,000 distinct CDR3 sequences, approximately 25% of them seen only once. The sequenced material came from PBMCs or a T cell subset sorted from them (not recorded which). The receptors originated from an adult woman who had mild COVID-19 (a few samples of this study predate the infection). Cell type and time point are not known. The CDR3 runs from the conserved cysteine through the conserved F or W. D genes are given only for firm matches. Size tells how often a clone was seen (once, few, many) or the class of an expanded clone, and some rows leave it out.

TRBV29-1	TRBD1	.	TRBJ2-5	TGCAGCGTTGAGGGGGACAGCGGTCAAAGGTCCCAGTACTTC	CSVEGDSGQRSQYF
TRBV7-2	.	few	TRBJ2-5	TGTGCCAGCAGCCCACGGGGAAGGAGGGAGACCCAGTACTTC	CASSPRGRRETQYF
TRBV20-1	.	.	TRBJ2-5	TGCAGTGCTAGGGTTCCTGGGACTGCGGAGACCCAGTACTTC	CSARVPGTAETQYF
TRBV5-1	TRBD2	.	TRBJ2-5	TGCGCCAGCAGCCAGGCTACTAGCGGAAAAGAGACCCAGTACTTC	CASSQATSGKETQYF
TRBV5-1	TRBD1	few	TRBJ2-3	TGCGCCAGCAGCACCGGACAGGGGTATAGCACAGATACGCAGTATTTT	CASSTGQGYSTDTQYF
TRBV24-1	.	.	TRBJ2-3	TGTGCCACCAGTGATTTCGGAGATACGCAGTATTTT	CATSDFGDTQYF
TRBV24-1	.	.	TRBJ1-1	TGTGCCACCAGTGACGACTTAAACACTGAAGCTTTCTTT	CATSDDLNTEAFF
TRBV12-3/TRBV12-4	.	.	TRBJ1-4	TGTGCCAGCAGTGGGGGGGTAAGGAGTGAAAAACTGTTTTTT	CASSGGVRSEKLFF
TRBV7-9	.	.	TRBJ1-6	TGTGCCAGCAGCTTAGCACAGGATGGTTCACCCCTCCACTTT	CASSLAQDGSPLHF
TRBV24-1	.	.	TRBJ2-3	TGTGCCACCAGTGATTTGCAGCAGCCTGCCCAGACAGATACGCAGTATTTT	CATSDLQQPAQTDTQYF
TRBV5-5	.	.	TRBJ1-1	TGTGCCAGCAGCTTGGGGGGCAAGACAGACACTGAAGCTTTCTTT	CASSLGGKTDTEAFF
TRBV7-6	.	.	TRBJ2-3	TGTGCCAGCAGCCAGAATGGCCCTAGCGGCACAGATACGCAGTATTTT	CASSQNGPSGTDTQYF
TRBV28	TRBD1	few	TRBJ2-4	TGTGCCAGCAGTTTGGGACAGAGGGGAAACATTCAGTACTTC	CASSLGQRGNIQYF
TRBV28	.	.	TRBJ2-2	TGTGCCAGCAGTTCTCACGGGGAGCTGTTTTTT	CASSSHGELFF
TRBV19	.	many	TRBJ2-7	TGTGCCAGTAGTAACCAGGAATACTACGAGCAGTACTTC	CASSNQEYYEQYF
TRBV4-1	.	few	TRBJ2-3	TGCGCCAGCAGCCAGTTAATGAATACGCAGTATTTT	CASSQLMNTQYF
TRBV7-8	TRBD2	few	TRBJ2-3	TGTGCCAGCAGCTTCAGGCGGGGCGGCGGGAGGGCCCTGGTAAGCACAGATACGCAGTATTTT	CASSFRRGGGRALVSTDTQYF
TRBV5-1	.	.	TRBJ1-4	TGCGCCAGCAGCCCGGCCGACTCGGGAAAAAAACTGTTTTTT	CASSPADSGKKLFF
TRBV4-2	.	.	TRBJ2-7	TGTGCCAGCAGCCAAGCCGGACACCAAGTGCAGTACTTC	CASSQAGHQVQYF
TRBV18	.	few	TRBJ1-1	TGTGCCAGCTCACCACGGGGGGGAGACCCCGAAGCTTTCTTT	CASSPRGGDPEAFF
TRBV20-1	.	.	TRBJ2-2	TGCAGTGCTACACCCTCCCGCACCGGGGAGCTGTTTTTT	CSATPSRTGELFF
TRBV27	.	.	TRBJ2-7	TGTGCCAGCAGTTTATCGTCCTTCTACGAGCAGTACTTC	CASSLSSFYEQYF
TRBV6-1	.	.	TRBJ2-7	TGTGCCAGCAGTGAAGCGGGACACGAGCAGTACTTC	CASSEAGHEQYF
TRBV7-6	TRBD2	many	TRBJ2-1	TGTGCCAGCAGCTTAGCCAGCGGGGGGGCTTATGAGCAGTTCTTC	CASSLASGGAYEQFF
TRBV12-3/TRBV12-4	TRBD2	.	TRBJ2-1	TGTGCCAGCAGCTTCCTAGCGGGAGCTATTGAGCAGTTCTTC	CASSFLAGAIEQFF
TRBV24-1	.	.	TRBJ1-2	TGTGCCACCAGCGACGAAACGGACAGCATCTATGGCTACACCTTC	CATSDETDSIYGYTF
TRBV13	.	few	TRBJ2-3	TGTGCCAGCAGCTTAGGCGGAGACCAGAAGGATACGCAGTATTTT	CASSLGGDQKDTQYF
TRBV9	.	few	TRBJ2-7	TGTGCCAGCAGCGTAGGGGATGGTCGAGAGCAGTACTTC	CASSVGDGREQYF
TRBV5-1	TRBD2	few	TRBJ2-3	TGCGCCAGCAGCATGGGACTAGCGCGTGTTGAATATACGCAGTATTTT	CASSMGLARVEYTQYF
TRBV4-2	TRBD2	few	TRBJ2-1	TGTGCCAGCAGCCTCTGGACTAGCGGGGTCTCCTACAATGAGCAGTTCTTC	CASSLWTSGVSYNEQFF
TRBV7-8	TRBD2	few	TRBJ2-2	TGTGCCAGCAGCTTCTTGACTAGCGGGAGGACCAACACCGGGGAGCTGTTTTTT	CASSFLTSGRTNTGELFF
TRBV20-1	TRBD2	few	TRBJ2-1	TGCAGTGCGGGGGGACTAGCGGGAGGGTACAATGAGCAGTTCTTC	CSAGGLAGGYNEQFF
TRBV6-5	TRBD1	.	TRBJ2-7	TGTGCCAGCAGTGACTCCGGGACAGGGGGCTCCGAGCAGTACTTC	CASSDSGTGGSEQYF
TRBV5-1	.	few	TRBJ2-3	TGCGCCAGCAGCTTGGTCCACCTTGCCACAGATACGCAGTATTTT	CASSLVHLATDTQYF
TRBV20-1	.	few	TRBJ2-6	TGCAGTGCTAGGGCTAGTTCTGGGGCCAACGTCCTGACTTTC	CSARASSGANVLTF
TRBV25-1	TRBD2	.	TRBJ2-1	TGTGCCAGCAGTGAAGGGGCTAGCGGGATCCTGCTAGGGAACAATGAGCAGTTCTTC	CASSEGASGILLGNNEQFF
TRBV7-2	.	.	TRBJ1-5	TGTGACAGCGGCAGGGAGCGCGATCAGCCCCAGCATTTT	CDSGRERDQPQHF
TRBV20-1	TRBD2	few	TRBJ2-5	TGCAGTGCCAGCCGGGGGGTCCAAGAGACCCAGTACTTC	CSASRGVQETQYF
TRBV7-9	TRBD2	few	TRBJ2-3	TGTGCCAGCAGCACTGAGCGGGAGGGCCGGCCAGATACGCAGTATTTT	CASSTEREGRPDTQYF
TRBV6-6	.	few	TRBJ1-4	TGTGCCAGCAGGTTTCGGGGGGGAGTAAATGAAAAACTGTTTTTT	CASRFRGGVNEKLFF
TRBV5-1	TRBD1	.	TRBJ2-4	TGCGCCAGCAGCTTGGGGGACTCCGGGACAGGCATTAATCAGTACTTC	CASSLGDSGTGINQYF
TRBV3-1	.	.	TRBJ2-5	TGTGCCAGCAGCCAGCGAGGGTGGGAGACCCAGTACTTC	CASSQRGWETQYF
TRBV6-2/TRBV6-3	TRBD1	few	TRBJ2-3	TGTGCCAGCAGTTACAGGGGGCTCGCAGATACGCAGTATTTT	CASSYRGLADTQYF
TRBV6-5	TRBD1	.	TRBJ2-1	TGTGCCAGCAGTTACTCTATTCAACAGGGGGCTTACAATGAGCAGTTCTTC	CASSYSIQQGAYNEQFF
TRBV7-6	.	.	TRBJ2-1	TGTGCCAGCAGTTTCAGCGGTTTTGAGCAGTTCTTC	CASSFSGFEQFF